Listed here are 10 T cell receptor beta chains from one sample, sequenced in a study of T cells after yellow fever vaccination. MiXCR, applied by TCRdb to the 5' RACE reads, yields one record per CDR3 protein. Counted here are approximately 350,000 distinct CDR3 sequences, under 14% occurring once; the ten biggest clones make up about 17%. This sample comprised PBMCs, obtained on the day of the first yellow fever vaccination. These receptors were taken from a man aged 18-30 years who received the YFV17D yellow fever vaccine.

This clonotype has a handful of counts. The chain couples TRBV2 to TRBJ1-2, with D maybe TRBD1 (5 bases). The germline V gene encodes CDR1 SNHLY and CDR2 FYNNEI. V was cut by 7 bases and J by 8 bases, with 20 bases left in between. This CDR3 region has 14 residues. For the CDR3, the DNA is TGTGCCAGCACTTATGCGTTGGGGACCCCCGGCTACACCTTC. As protein: CASTYALGTPGYTF.

This clonotype was seen more than once but under ten times. The genes are TRBV6-1 and TRBJ1-2; 7 bases match TRBD1. CDR1 and CDR2 (germline): MNHNS, SASEGT. The CDR3 spans 16 residues. Germline trimming cut 5 bases from V and 4 bases from J; bases unmatched to any gene: 13. This CDR3 is CASSPGPGTEIYGYTF. The CDR3 coding sequence is TGTGCCAGCAGTCCTGGGCCTGGGACAGAAATCTATGGCTACACCTTC.

The V call is TRBV10-3, the J call TRBJ1-1, with TRBD1 matching 7 bases. The ends lost 6 bases at V and 1 base at J; junction bases unmatched: 2. The CDR3 has 13 residues. CDR1 is ENHRY, CDR2 SYGVKD, per germline. The CDR3 region is CAIRNRGNTEAFF. CDR3 sequence (DNA): TGTGCCATCAGAAACAGGGGGAACACTGAAGCTTTCTTT.

On this clonotype itself: Relative to the germline gene, one junction end is altered; a read error may explain this. The chain links TRBV7-3 to TRBJ2-6; TRBD1 aligns across 7 bases. The germline V gene has CDR1 SGHTA and CDR2 FQGTGA. CDR3 length equals 15 residues. DNA of the CDR3: TGTGCCAGCAGATTAACAGGGGCTGGGGCCAACGTCCTGACTTTC. Its translation is CASRLTGAGANVLTF.

This chain links TRBV6-2 or TRBV6-3 with TRBJ1-1; possibly TRBD1 for D (5 bases). There are 16 residues in the CDR3. Trimming cost V 2 bases and J 1 base, with 14 bases left between them. Germline CDR1 reads MNHEY; CDR2 reads SVGEGT. In nucleotides, the CDR3 is TGTGCCAGCAGTTACCCCGAGGGGAGGGGGAACACTGAAGCTTTCTTT. As protein: CASSYPEGRGNTEAFF.

The chain uses TRBV6-2 or TRBV6-3 and TRBJ1-2; no reliable D call. The CDR3 is 16 residues long. The germline gives CDR1 MNHEY, CDR2 SVGEGT. V was trimmed by 0 bases and J by 3 bases, leaving 14 bases between them. Here the CDR3 reads CASSYSIGNPDYGYTF. CDR3 sequence (DNA): TGTGCCAGCAGTTACTCGATCGGCAACCCGGACTATGGCTACACCTTC.

The chain combines TRBV25-1 with TRBJ2-1, with a weak D call TRBD1 (6 bases). V lost 7 bases to trimming and J lost 5 bases, with 12 bases between them. The germline CDR1 and CDR2 sequences are MGHDK and SYGVNS. CDR3 size: 13 residues. DNA of the CDR3: TGTGCCAGCACCAGGGCAGGGGACAATGAGCAGTTCTTC. Its protein is CASTRAGDNEQFF.

V usage is TRBV29-1 and J usage is TRBJ1-1; no reliable D call. The CDR3 runs 11 residues. Trimming removed 8 bases from V and 4 bases from J, with 11 bases in between. Per the germline V gene, CDR1 is SQVTM and CDR2 is ANQGSEA. The CDR3 DNA reads TGCAGCACCACGGGCGTCACTGAAGCTTTCTTT. Translating gives CSTTGVTEAFF.

This clonotype turned up a few times. V and J are TRBV9 and TRBJ1-2; 9 bases are shared with TRBD1. Unmatched junction bases numbered 15, after V lost 4 bases and J lost 8 bases. Germline values: CDR1 SGDLS, CDR2 YYNGEE. CDR3 length: 16 residues. The DNA of the CDR3 is TGTGCCAGCAGCCTCCGACCGGGACAGGGACCGGGAGGCTACACCTTC. It encodes CASSLRPGQGPGGYTF.

Comments on this clonotype: One junction end does not reproduce the germline sequence, and a read error may be involved. This chain uses TRBV27 with TRBJ1-1; D uncertain. Germline V lookup: CDR1 MNHEY, CDR2 SMNVEV (reference sequence). The CDR3 runs 16 residues. CDR3: CDSSYTLGRQNTEAFF. In DNA, the CDR3 is TGTGACAGCAGCTACACTTTGGGCCGACAAAACACTGAAGCTTTCTTT.